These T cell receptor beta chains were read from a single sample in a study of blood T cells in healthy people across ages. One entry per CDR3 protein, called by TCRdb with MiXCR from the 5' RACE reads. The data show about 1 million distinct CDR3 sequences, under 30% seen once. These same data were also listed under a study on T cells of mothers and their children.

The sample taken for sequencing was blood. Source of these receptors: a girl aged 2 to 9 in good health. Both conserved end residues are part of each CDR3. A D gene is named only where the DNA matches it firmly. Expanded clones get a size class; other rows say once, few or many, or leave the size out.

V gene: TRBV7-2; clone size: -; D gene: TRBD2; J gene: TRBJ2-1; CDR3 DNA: TGTGCCAGCAGCTTATGGGGACTAGCGGGAGGCAATGAGCAGTTCTTC; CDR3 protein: CASSLWGLAGGNEQFF
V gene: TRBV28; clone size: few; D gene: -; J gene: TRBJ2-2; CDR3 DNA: TGTGCCAGCAGCTCTTCGGGCAGGCGACAAACCGGGGAGCTGTTTTTT; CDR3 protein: CASSSSGRRQTGELFF
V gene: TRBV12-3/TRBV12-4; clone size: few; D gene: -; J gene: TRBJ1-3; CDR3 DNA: TGTGCCAGCAGGCAGCTAGGTTTCTCTGGAAACACCATATATTTT; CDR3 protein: CASRQLGFSGNTIYF
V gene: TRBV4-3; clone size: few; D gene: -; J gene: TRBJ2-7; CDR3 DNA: TGCGCCAGCAGCCAAGTGAATACGGTCGGTAGCTCCTACGAGCAGTACTTC; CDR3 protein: CASSQVNTVGSSYEQYF
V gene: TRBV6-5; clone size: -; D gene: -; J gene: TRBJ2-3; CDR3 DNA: TGTGCCAGCAGAAAAAGCGGAAGGACCTTCTCAGATACGCAGTATTTT; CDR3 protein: CASRKSGRTFSDTQYF
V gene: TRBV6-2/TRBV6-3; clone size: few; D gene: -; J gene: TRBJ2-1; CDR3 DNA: TGTGCCAGCAGTTACGGGCCTAGCGCCTACAATGAGCAGTTCTTC; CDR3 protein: CASSYGPSAYNEQFF
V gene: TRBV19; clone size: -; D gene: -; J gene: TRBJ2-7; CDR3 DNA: TGTGCCAGTAGTAAAGGGACGGGCTATATCTACGAGCAGTACTTC; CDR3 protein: CASSKGTGYIYEQYF
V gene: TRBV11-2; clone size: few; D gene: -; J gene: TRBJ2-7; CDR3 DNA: TGTGCCAGCAGCGGGCTCAGGGGCCCAGACCTCTACGAGCAGTACTTC; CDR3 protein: CASSGLRGPDLYEQYF
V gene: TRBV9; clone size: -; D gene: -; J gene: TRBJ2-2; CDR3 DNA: TGTGCCAGCAGCGTAATTTGGAACACCGGGGAGCTGTTTTTT; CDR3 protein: CASSVIWNTGELFF
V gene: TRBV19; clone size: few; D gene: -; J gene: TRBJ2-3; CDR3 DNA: TGTGCCAGTCTCGAGGAGTTGTCAGATACGCAGTATTTT; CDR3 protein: CASLEELSDTQYF
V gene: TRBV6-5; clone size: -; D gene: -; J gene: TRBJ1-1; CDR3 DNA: TGTGCCAGCAGTAACGGACCAACCGTTGGTGACACTGAAGCTTTCTTT; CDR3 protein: CASSNGPTVGDTEAFF
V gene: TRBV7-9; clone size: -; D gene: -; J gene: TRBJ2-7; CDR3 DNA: TGTGCCAGCAGCCGGTCGGACACTTACGAGCAGTACTTC; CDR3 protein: CASSRSDTYEQYF
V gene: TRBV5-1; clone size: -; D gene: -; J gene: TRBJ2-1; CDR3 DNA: TGCGCCAGCAGCCTTGAGGGAGGTTTAGGGTACAATGAGCAGTTCTTC; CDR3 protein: CASSLEGGLGYNEQFF
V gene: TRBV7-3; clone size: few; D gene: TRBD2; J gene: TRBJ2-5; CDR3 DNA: TGTGCCAGCAGCGTTAGCGGGGGGGCGGAAGAGCAGTACTTC; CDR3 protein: CASSVSGGAEEQYF
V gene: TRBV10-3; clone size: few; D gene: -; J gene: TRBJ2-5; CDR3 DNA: TGTGCCATCAGTGACTCCAGTCTGGGCGGGTTGGGGACCCAGTACTTC; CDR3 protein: CAISDSSLGGLGTQYF
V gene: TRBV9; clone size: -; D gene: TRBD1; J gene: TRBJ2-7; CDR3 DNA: TGTGCCAGCAGCGTAGAACAGGGGTCCGAGCAGTACTTC; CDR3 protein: CASSVEQGSEQYF
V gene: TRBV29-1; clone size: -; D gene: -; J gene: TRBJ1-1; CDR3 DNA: TGCAGCGTTGAACTGAACCTGAAAGCTTTCTTT; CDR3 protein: CSVELNLKAFF
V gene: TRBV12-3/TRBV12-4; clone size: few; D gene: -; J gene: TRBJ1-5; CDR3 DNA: TGTGCCAGCAGTCCCTTCATGTTGCAGGATTATCAGCCCCAGCATTTT; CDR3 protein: CASSPFMLQDYQPQHF
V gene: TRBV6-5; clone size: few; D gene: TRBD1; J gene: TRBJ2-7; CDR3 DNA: TGTGCCAGCGAGGGGACAGGTGATTACGAGCAGTACTTC; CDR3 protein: CASEGTGDYEQYF
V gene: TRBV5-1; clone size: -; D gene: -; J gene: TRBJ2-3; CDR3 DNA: TGCGCCAGCAGCTTGTCTAGGAGGGCAGATACGCAGTATTTT; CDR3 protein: CASSLSRRADTQYF
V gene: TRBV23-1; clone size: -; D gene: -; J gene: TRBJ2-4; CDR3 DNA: TGCGCCAGCGTCAGGACCTCCGGGTTCCACATTCAGTACTTC; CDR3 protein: CASVRTSGFHIQYF
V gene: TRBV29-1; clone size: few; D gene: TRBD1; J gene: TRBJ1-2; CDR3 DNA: TGCAGCGTTGGCCGACAGGGGAACTATGGCTACACCTTC; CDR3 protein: CSVGRQGNYGYTF
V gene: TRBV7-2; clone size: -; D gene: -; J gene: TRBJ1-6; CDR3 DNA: TGTGCCAGCAGCCCCAGGGTAATAGGTTCACCCCTCCACTTT; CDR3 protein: CASSPRVIGSPLHF
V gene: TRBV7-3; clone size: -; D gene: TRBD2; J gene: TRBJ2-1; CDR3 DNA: TGTGCCAGCAGCGCGACTAGCGGGATTTACAATAAGCAGTTCTTC; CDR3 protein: CASSATSGIYNKQFF
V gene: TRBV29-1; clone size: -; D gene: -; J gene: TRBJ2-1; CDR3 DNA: TGCAGCGTTGAAACGCCAGGGGATCTGGATGAGCAGTTCTTC; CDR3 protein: CSVETPGDLDEQFF
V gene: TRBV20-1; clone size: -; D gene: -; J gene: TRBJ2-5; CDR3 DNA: TGCAGTGCTAACGGGGACACCTATCGGGAGCAGTACTTC; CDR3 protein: CSANGDTYREQYF
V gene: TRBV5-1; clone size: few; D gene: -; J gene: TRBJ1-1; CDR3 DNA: TGCGCCAGCAGCTTGGATTCTCTAGAAGGGATCTACGGCACTGAAGCTTTCTTT; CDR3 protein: CASSLDSLEGIYGTEAFF
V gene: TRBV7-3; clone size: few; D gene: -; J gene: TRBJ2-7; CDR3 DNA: TGTGCCAGCAGACCTCCAGGGGCGGCCGAGCAGTACTTC; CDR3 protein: CASRPPGAAEQYF
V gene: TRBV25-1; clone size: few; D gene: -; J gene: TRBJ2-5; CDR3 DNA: TGTGCCAGCAGTGAATGGGGACAACAGACCCAGTACTTC; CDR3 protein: CASSEWGQQTQYF
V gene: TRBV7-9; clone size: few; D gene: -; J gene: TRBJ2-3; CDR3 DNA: TGTGCCAGCAGCGCCCCGGACACAGATACGCAGTATTTT; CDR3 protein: CASSAPDTDTQYF
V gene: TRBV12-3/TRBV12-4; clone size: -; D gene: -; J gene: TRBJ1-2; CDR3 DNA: TGTGCCAGCAGTTTAGGGGACGGTCAACGCTACACCTTC; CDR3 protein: CASSLGDGQRYTF
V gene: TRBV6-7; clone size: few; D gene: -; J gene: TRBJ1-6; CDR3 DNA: TGTGCCAGCAGTTTACAACTACTGGGGCCCGGGAATTCACCCCTCCACTTT; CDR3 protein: CASSLQLLGPGNSPLHF